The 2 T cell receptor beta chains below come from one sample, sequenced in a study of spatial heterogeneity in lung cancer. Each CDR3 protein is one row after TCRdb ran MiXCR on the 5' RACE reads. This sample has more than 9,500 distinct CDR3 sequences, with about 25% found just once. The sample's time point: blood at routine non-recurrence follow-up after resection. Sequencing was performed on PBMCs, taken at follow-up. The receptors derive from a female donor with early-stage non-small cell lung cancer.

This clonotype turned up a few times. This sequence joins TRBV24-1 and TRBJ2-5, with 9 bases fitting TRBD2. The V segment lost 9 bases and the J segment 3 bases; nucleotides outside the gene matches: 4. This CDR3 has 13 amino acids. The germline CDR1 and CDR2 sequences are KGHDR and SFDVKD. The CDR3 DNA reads TGTGCCACCGCGGTAGCGGGAGAAGAGACCCAGTACTTC. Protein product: CATAVAGEETQYF.

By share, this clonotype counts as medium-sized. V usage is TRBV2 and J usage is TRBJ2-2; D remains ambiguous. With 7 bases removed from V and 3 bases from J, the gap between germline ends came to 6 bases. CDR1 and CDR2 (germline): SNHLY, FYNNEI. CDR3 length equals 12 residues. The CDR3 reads CASTVDTGELFF. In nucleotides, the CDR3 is TGTGCCAGCACGGTTGACACCGGGGAGCTGTTTTTT.